This section outlines one TCR beta chain sequence together with its context. This study enrolled people aged roughly 18 to 89 from approximately 25 US geographic areas. This specimen comes from a study of blood T cell repertoires in COVID-19. Study background: Recovery meant two consecutive negative NP/OP PCR tests, professional clearance, or resolved symptoms. The United States, Italy and Spain were the sources of the acute and convalescent COVID-19 samples.

The CDR3 runs 13 residues. Trimming cost V 2 bases and J 5 bases, with 10 bases left between them. CDR1 and CDR2 from the germline V gene are MDHEN and SYDVKM. The repertoire was sequenced with immunoSEQ multiplex PCR; TCRdb's copy has only in-frame clones and lacks some. The sample has about 200,000 clones; around 83% are singletons. The sequenced sample consisted of PBMCs or T cells enriched from blood (not recorded which). The gene calls are TRBV28 and TRBJ2-7; D ambiguous. The clonotype originates from a woman in her forties in a cohort exposed to, infected with or recovered from COVID-19 (not recorded which). The CDR3 protein is CASSLGGQNEQYF. CDR3 DNA sequence: TGTGCCAGCAGTTTAGGCGGCCAAAACGAGCAGTACTTC.